The 25 T cell receptor beta chains below all came from one sample that was sequenced in a study of beta chain features in type 1 diabetes. The authors reverse transcribed all of the isolated RNA, so sequencing captured expressed TCRB transcripts. TCRdb's copy holds only in-frame clones and misses some; the assay was immunoSEQ multiplex PCR. The sample shows 300,000 to 350,000 clones, around 20% of them seen only once. The sequenced sample was naive CD4+ T cells from blood. The receptors originated from a woman between 18 and 30 years old in good health.

The chain uses TRBV6-5 and TRBJ2-5; the D gene is possibly TRBD2 (5 bases). The J call may be wrong; the DNA end is better matched by TRBJ2-7. Looked up from germline, CDR1 is MNHEY and CDR2 is SVGAGI. The CDR3 totals 13 residues. The DNA for the CDR3 is TGTGCCAGCCAGTACGGGGAGTGGAGCGAGCAGTACTTC. Translation: CASQYGEWSEQYF.

The table lists this clone with a few counts. The chain carries TRBV6-1 and TRBJ2-5; TRBD1 agrees at 7 bases. V was pared by 2 bases and J by 5 bases, with 8 bases of the junction left unmatched. Germline V gene data show CDR1 as MNHNS and CDR2 as SASEGT. CDR3 length: 15 amino acids. This CDR3 reads CASSETGTAGETQYF. CDR3 DNA: TGTGCCAGCAGTGAAACCGGGACAGCTGGGGAGACCCAGTACTTC.

The gene calls are TRBV7-3 and TRBJ1-1; weak D call: TRBD1 (6 bases). The CDR3 extends over 13 amino acids. The V gene lost 5 bases and the J gene lost 11 bases, with 18 bases spanning the gap. Germline values: CDR1 SGHTA, CDR2 FQGTGA. The CDR3, as DNA: TGTGCCAGCAGCCCTAATCGACAGGCTGTCGCTTTCTTT. Amino acid sequence: CASSPNRQAVAFF.

There are a few counts of this clone. The chain joins TRBV7-2 to TRBJ2-1; 10 positions match TRBD2. CDR3 size: 15 residues. V gave up 4 bases and J gave up 4 bases; unmatched junction bases: 4. Germline V gene lookup returns CDR1 SGHTA and CDR2 FQGNSA. CDR3 sequence reads: CASSSLAGAYNEQFF. CDR3 sequence (DNA): TGTGCCAGCAGCTCTCTAGCGGGGGCTTACAATGAGCAGTTCTTC.

This clone was detected only a few times. The rearrangement joins TRBV2 to TRBJ1-2, with D possibly TRBD1 on 5 matching bases. The CDR3 sequence is 13 residues long. Trimming took 5 bases from V and 2 from J, leaving 9 bases between them. Germline assignment: CDR1 SNHLY and CDR2 FYNNEI. CDR3 bases: TGTGCCAGCAGTAGAACAGGAAACTATGGCTACACCTTC. Translated, it gives CASSRTGNYGYTF.

This clone has only a few counts. The CDR3 DNA reads TGTGCCAGCAGCTTGGTTGGACAGGGTCCAGATTCACCCCTCCACTTT. Protein: CASSLVGQGPDSPLHF. The rearrangement links TRBV5-6 to TRBJ1-6, with 8 bases that match TRBD1. The germline CDR1 and CDR2 sequences are SGHDT and YYEEEE. V was clipped by 0 bases and J by 8 bases; unmatched bases: 7. This CDR3 has 16 amino acids.

The table lists this clone with a few counts. The V call is TRBV29-1, the J call TRBJ1-3; D is possibly TRBD1 (6 bases). Germline CDR1 SQVTM, CDR2 ANQGSEA. V dropped 7 bases and J dropped 0 bases, with 10 bases sitting between them. The CDR3 totals 13 residues. This CDR3 is CSAMDSSGNTIYF. The DNA of the CDR3 is TGCAGCGCCATGGACAGCTCTGGAAACACCATATATTTT.

This clone was seen a handful of times. The genes are TRBV7-9 and TRBJ1-1; D remains unclear. Trimming took 2 bases from V and 3 from J, leaving 10 bases between them. The CDR3 consists of 14 residues. The V gene's germline CDR1 is SEHNR and CDR2 FQNEAQ (reference sequence). The CDR3 nucleotides read TGTGCCAGCAGCTTACAAGGGAGTGACACTGAAGCTTTCTTT. Its translation is CASSLQGSDTEAFF. Looking up the rest from reference TRBV7-9 and TRBJ1-1 gives the full variable domain: DTGVSQNPRHKITKRGQNVTFRCDPISEHNRLYWYRQTLGQGPEFLTYFQNEAQLEKSRLLSDRFSAERPKGSFSTLEIQRTEQGDSAMYLCASSLQGSDTEAFFGQGTRLTVV.

This clone was counted between two and nine times. The CDR3 here is CASSRGQEDEQYF. DNA for the CDR3: TGTGCCAGCAGTAGGGGACAGGAGGACGAGCAGTACTTC. The J gene is TRBJ2-7, the V gene TRBV6-6, with 8 bases that match TRBD1. The junction had 5 bases not matched to a gene; V was cut back by 5 bases and J by 5 bases. This CDR3 contains 13 residues. Germline V CDR1 and CDR2: MNHNY, SVGAGI (reference sequence).

The J gene is TRBJ2-1, the V gene TRBV5-1; TRBD2 agrees at 10 bases. The germline CDR1 and CDR2 sequences are SGHRS and YFSETQ. The J segment lost 7 bases and the V segment lost 4 bases, leaving 2 bases of the junction unmatched. The CDR3 runs to 13 residues. The CDR3 bases are TGCGCCAGCAGCAAGGGACTAGCGAATGAGCAGTTCTTC. Protein product: CASSKGLANEQFF.

The CDR3 protein is CASEERGSYEQYF. The DNA for the CDR3 is TGTGCCAGTGAGGAGCGGGGGTCCTACGAGCAGTACTTC. The rearrangement links TRBV19 to TRBJ2-7; 8 nucleotides agree with TRBD2. This CDR3 region has 13 residues. CDR1 is LNHDA and CDR2 is SQIVND in the germline V gene (reference sequence). After removal of 8 bases from V and 1 base from J, the junction contained 4 bases not matched to a gene.

The genes are TRBV29-1 and TRBJ1-1; 9 bases are a match to TRBD1. The CDR3 runs to 13 residues. V gave up 8 bases and J gave up 1 base; unmatched junction bases: 5. Germline CDR1 SQVTM, CDR2 ANQGSEA. CDR3 coding DNA: TGCAGCACCTCGGGACAGGGGAACACTGAAGCTTTCTTT. It translates to CSTSGQGNTEAFF.

The rearrangement links TRBV4-1 to TRBJ1-2; no clear D. The V gene's germline CDR1 is MGHRA and CDR2 YSYEKL. The CDR3 length is 15 residues. V dropped 0 bases and J dropped 7 bases, with 15 bases sitting between them. In DNA, the CDR3 is TGCGCCAGCAGCCAAGACTACACACTAGCGGGTGGCTACACCTTC. Amino acid sequence: CASSQDYTLAGGYTF.

The chain links TRBV7-9 to TRBJ2-4; tentatively, D is TRBD2 (5 bases). The CDR3 has 16 amino acids. Trimming pared 1 base from V and 0 bases from J, leaving 10 bases between. Germline values: CDR1 SEHNR, CDR2 FQNEAQ (reference sequence). Here the CDR3 reads CASSLERHLAKNIQYF. The CDR3 region has the DNA TGTGCCAGCAGCTTAGAGCGGCATCTAGCCAAAAACATTCAGTACTTC.

This clone was observed a few times. Other DNA sequences within the sample encode an identical CDR3. The chain links TRBV30 to TRBJ2-5, with TRBD2 identical over 7 bases. The V gene end was trimmed by 0 bases and the J gene end by 6 bases; junction bases not matched to a gene: 4. The CDR3 is made up of 13 amino acids. Germline CDR1 and CDR2: GTSNPN and SVGIG (reference sequence). In nucleotides, the CDR3 is TGTGCCTGGAGTGTTGGCGGGGGTAAGACCCAGTACTTC. This encodes CAWSVGGGKTQYF.

This clone was found a few times. The chain is built from TRBV7-2 and TRBJ2-1, with TRBD2 matching 11 bases. Germline CDR1 SGHTA, CDR2 FQGNSA. This CDR3 is 15 amino acids long. V was pared by 2 bases and J by 9 bases, with 6 bases of the junction left unmatched. The CDR3 DNA reads as TGTGCCAGCAGCTTAACCAAACTAGCGGGAGTTGAGCAGTTCTTC. It specifies CASSLTKLAGVEQFF.

The J gene is TRBJ2-7, the V gene TRBV30; perhaps TRBD2 as D (5 bases). Deletions cut 2 bases from V and 1 base from J, with 9 bases between. This CDR3 is 13 amino acids long. The germline V gene has CDR1 GTSNPN and CDR2 SVGIG (reference sequence). The DNA for the CDR3 is TGTGCCTGGAGTCGCGGGTTTTCCTACGAGCAGTACTTC. This sequence encodes CAWSRGFSYEQYF.

V usage is TRBV6-5 and J usage is TRBJ2-7; 7 nucleotides align to TRBD1. Germline-derived CDR1 and CDR2 are MNHEY and SVGAGI. This CDR3 is 15 amino acids long. After removal of 6 bases from V and 2 bases from J, the junction contained 10 bases not matched to a gene. CDR3 DNA: TGTGCCAGCAGCCCTAGGGACAGTGCTACCTACGAGCAGTACTTC. Protein: CASSPRDSATYEQYF.

The chain carries TRBV5-1 and TRBJ2-7; a weak D match, TRBD2 (6 bases). V was clipped by 4 bases and J by 6 bases, with 20 bases between them. This CDR3 comprises 15 residues. Germline CDR1 is SGHRS and CDR2 is YFSETQ. This chain's CDR3 is CASSRSGLSMGEQYF. CDR3 bases: TGCGCCAGCAGCCGATCGGGACTGTCTATGGGCGAGCAGTACTTC.

This clone was counted a few times. Other DNA sequences in this sample translate to the same CDR3. This chain connects TRBV9 to TRBJ2-5, with D tentatively TRBD2 (5 bases). Trimming shortened V by 2 bases and J by 0 bases, and 5 bases separated the two germline ends. Germline values: CDR1 SGDLS, CDR2 YYNGEE. This CDR3 is 13 amino acids long. In nucleotides, the CDR3 is TGTGCCAGCAGCGTTAGCGACCAAGAGACCCAGTACTTC. This translates into CASSVSDQETQYF.

The rearrangement uses TRBV18 and TRBJ2-7; D gene ambiguous. V gave up 0 bases and J gave up 2 bases, with 14 bases separating them. Germline-derived CDR1 and CDR2 are KGHSH and LQKENI. This CDR3 is 16 amino acids long. Here the CDR3 DNA reads TGTGCCAGCTCACCACCGTCGACATCGTTTACCTACGAGCAGTACTTC. Protein sequence: CASSPPSTSFTYEQYF.

In its sample, this clone was seen a few times. The chain recombines TRBV7-9 with TRBJ1-1; a possible D gene is TRBD1 (5 bases). With 7 bases removed from V and 6 bases from J, the gap between germline ends came to 18 bases. This CDR3 is 14 amino acids long. Germline V lookup: CDR1 SEHNR, CDR2 FQNEAQ (reference sequence). The chain's CDR3 is CASIPGSGDPEAFF. As DNA, the CDR3 is TGTGCCAGCATTCCAGGGAGCGGGGATCCTGAAGCTTTCTTT.

This clone was seen a handful of times. The chain employs TRBV5-4 and TRBJ2-1; 8 nucleotides agree with TRBD1. V shed 4 bases and J 4 bases; nucleotides not matched to a gene: 4. The CDR3 sequence is 14 residues long. Germline V gives CDR1 SGHNT, CDR2 YYREEE (reference sequence). The CDR3: CASSRDRLYNEQFF. The CDR3, as DNA: TGTGCCAGCAGCCGGGACAGGCTATACAATGAGCAGTTCTTC.

This chain connects TRBV27 to TRBJ1-6; 7 bases are a match to TRBD1. J was trimmed by 6 bases and V by 5 bases; bases with no gene match: 4. CDR3 length: 14 amino acids. CDR1 and CDR2 (germline): MNHEY, SMNVEV (reference sequence). The CDR3 nucleotides are TGTGCCAGCAGTCCGGGACAGATTAATTCACCCCTCCACTTT. It yields the protein CASSPGQINSPLHF.

The chain has TRBV13 and TRBJ1-3, with TRBD1 as a possible D gene (6 bases). Trimming pared 2 bases from V and 2 bases from J, leaving 7 bases between. CDR1 is PRHDT, CDR2 FYEKMQ, per germline (reference sequence). This CDR3 is built from 14 residues. DNA for the CDR3: TGTGCCAGCAGCTTAACAGGGACTGGAAACACCATATATTTT. Translated, it gives CASSLTGTGNTIYF. Combining the CDR3 with reference TRBV13 and TRBJ1-3 gives the whole variable domain AAGVIQSPRHLIKEKRETATLKCYPIPRHDTVYWYQQGPGQDPQFLISFYEKMQSDKGSIPDRFSAQQFSDYHSELNMSSLELGDSALYFCASSLTGTGNTIYFGEGSWLTVV.